The 20 T cell receptor beta chains reported below all come from one sample, sequenced in a study of CXCR4 blockade with PD-1 therapy in pancreatic cancer (dated by TCRdb to about 2019). Libraries were constructed by the immunoSEQ multiplex PCR assay. TCRdb mirrors the immuneACCESS table, restricted to in-frame sequences. Some clones are absent from its copies; in checked studies, under half trace to an unresolved V gene, and the reason for the others is unknown. The sample table holds 5,000 to 6,500 clones, of which under 40% were seen once. Roughly 14% of the sample goes to the ten largest clones. Sequencing was performed on tumor tissue. The receptors stem from a human donor with pancreatic ductal adenocarcinoma.

This clone was counted a few times. At one of its ends the junction is not consistent with the germline gene, which may arise from a read error. The gene calls are TRBV12-5 and TRBJ1-1; D possibly corresponds to TRBD1 (5 bases). Germline CDR1 is LGHNT and CDR2 is FRNRAP. This CDR3 comprises 13 residues. CDR3 sequence (DNA): TGTGCCAGTGGGGTGGGGCCCAACACTGAAGCTTTCTTT. The encoded protein is CASGVGPNTEAFF.

This clone appeared a few times. The V call is TRBV2, the J call TRBJ1-3; D not resolved. The CDR3 covers 13 residues. V was clipped by 3 bases and J by 2 bases, with 5 bases between them. Looked up from germline, CDR1 is SNHLY and CDR2 is FYNNEI. CDR3 bases: TGTGCCAGCAGTGATATCCCTGGAAACACCATATATTTT. Translated: CASSDIPGNTIYF.

This clone qualifies as medium-sized (0.01 to 0.1%). V and J are TRBV19 and TRBJ1-2; TRBD1 might be the D (5 bases). V lost 3 bases and J lost 3, with 11 bases in between. The CDR3 is 14 residues long. Per the germline V gene, CDR1 is LNHDA and CDR2 is SQIVND (reference sequence). CDR3 sequence (DNA): TGTGCCAGTAGTATGGGGGGTTACGACTATGGCTACACCTTC. It encodes CASSMGGYDYGYTF.

This chain connects TRBV9 to TRBJ2-1; weak D call: TRBD2 (6 bases). The length of the CDR3 is 13 residues. Trimming took 5 bases from V and 9 from J, leaving 15 bases between them. From germline, CDR1 is SGDLS and CDR2 YYNGEE. The CDR3 reads CASSGYPGGEQFF. The CDR3 nucleotides read TGTGCCAGCAGTGGGTACCCCGGGGGTGAGCAGTTCTTC.

The rearrangement links TRBV28 to TRBJ1-5; D is unclear. V lost 7 bases and J 6 bases, leaving 10 bases between the germline ends. This CDR3 has 12 amino acids. The germline V gene encodes CDR1 MDHEN and CDR2 SYDVKM. The CDR3 coding sequence is TGTGCCAGCAATAGAGAGGGTCAGCCCCAGCATTTT. Amino acid sequence: CASNREGQPQHF.

The table lists this clone with a few counts. V usage is TRBV6-7 and J usage is TRBJ1-4, with D unclear. TRBV6-7 is an open reading frame, and its role is uncertain. The CDR3 sequence is 11 residues long. Trimming removed 2 bases at V and 9 bases at J, with 4 bases between. The CDR3 region is CASSYGQKLFF. CDR3 bases: TGTGCCAGCAGTTACGGGCAAAAACTGTTTTTT.

This chain joins TRBV28 and TRBJ1-5; 7 nucleotides line up with TRBD1. Germline loops: CDR1 MDHEN, CDR2 SYDVKM. V dropped 5 bases and J dropped 2; count of bases not matched to a gene: 9. This CDR3 contains 16 residues. CDR3 nucleotides: TGTGCCAGCAGTCCCAGGGGGTCTGGCGGCAATCAGCCCCAGCATTTT. Its protein is CASSPRGSGGNQPQHF.

The rearrangement links TRBV19 to TRBJ2-1; D might be TRBD1 or TRBD2, each matching 6 bases. Germline V gene data show CDR1 as LNHDA and CDR2 as SQIVND (reference sequence). This CDR3 is 12 amino acids long. V was clipped by 3 bases and J by 13 bases, with 13 bases between them. This CDR3 is CASSIIGGVQFF. Written as DNA, the CDR3 is TGTGCCAGTAGTATTATCGGGGGCGTTCAGTTCTTC.

The V gene is TRBV11-3, the J gene TRBJ2-2; unclear D gene. The CDR3 is 16 amino acids. Trimming pared 5 bases from V and 5 bases from J, leaving 18 bases between. Germline V gene data show CDR1 as SGHNT and CDR2 as YENEEA. CDR3 sequence (DNA): TGTGCCAGCAGCCAATACACAGCTTCTCGAACCGGGGAGCTGTTTTTT. This codes for CASSQYTASRTGELFF.

This clone turned up a few times. V is TRBV28 and J is TRBJ2-7; the match to TRBD1 covers 9 bases. CDR3 length equals 19 residues. Germline V lookup: CDR1 MDHEN, CDR2 SYDVKM. Trimming cost V 2 bases and J 4 bases; bases outside gene matches: 18. CDR3 sequence: CASSLGVLRDRVPYYEQYF. CDR3 sequence (DNA): TGTGCCAGCAGTTTAGGCGTCTTACGGGACAGGGTGCCCTATTACGAGCAGTACTTC.

This chain connects TRBV6-8 to TRBJ2-1; TRBD1 aligns across 10 bases. The CDR3 runs to 18 residues. Losses at the gene ends were 10 bases for V and 6 bases for J; bases not matched to a gene: 21. Germline CDR1 and CDR2: MNHGY and SAAAGT. Here the CDR3 reads CAIRGDGGAGTGANEQFF. In nucleotides, the CDR3 is TGTGCCATCAGGGGGGATGGCGGGGCCGGGACAGGGGCCAATGAGCAGTTCTTC.

The chain uses TRBV6-4 and TRBJ2-3; D not certain. The CDR3 loop spans 15 amino acids. The germline gives CDR1 MRHNA, CDR2 SNTAGT. V dropped 0 bases and J dropped 0 bases, with 7 bases sitting between them. This CDR3 is CASSDSPGSTDTQYF. DNA for the CDR3: TGTGCCAGCAGTGACTCACCGGGTAGCACAGATACGCAGTATTTT.

In its sample, this clone was seen once. The CDR3 DNA is TGTGCCAGTAGTATAGTGGGACACTCCACAGATACGCAGTATTTT. Amino acid sequence: CASSIVGHSTDTQYF. The gene calls are TRBV19 and TRBJ2-3, with D possibly TRBD1 on 6 matching bases. The germline V gene encodes CDR1 LNHDA and CDR2 SQIVND (reference sequence). This CDR3 has 15 residues. V dropped 1 base and J dropped 2 bases, with 10 bases sitting between them.

The chain combines TRBV19 with TRBJ1-4, with D possibly being TRBD1 (5 bases). Germline V gives CDR1 LNHDA, CDR2 SQIVND (reference sequence). CDR3 length: 14 amino acids. V was shortened by 6 bases and J by 0 bases, with 8 bases between the two germline ends. CDR3 in DNA: TGTGCCAGTAGAACGACAGCAACTAATGAAAAACTGTTTTTT. Translation: CASRTTATNEKLFF.

The chain combines TRBV29-1 with TRBJ1-1; D not certain. The V gene lost 4 bases and the J gene lost 1 base, with 7 bases spanning the gap. The germline V gene has CDR1 SQVTM and CDR2 ANQGSEA. The CDR3 sequence is 12 residues long. The CDR3 region has the DNA TGCAGCGTTGGAGGTGGGAACACTGAAGCTTTCTTT. Amino acids: CSVGGGNTEAFF.

J is TRBJ2-5 and V is TRBV23-1, with D possibly matching TRBD2 (6 bases). TRBV23-1 carries the ORF label, with uncertain function. The ends were cut back, 4 bases at V and 4 bases at J, with 10 bases in the middle. CDR3 length: 13 residues. CDR3 in amino acids: CASSREERETQYF. The CDR3 DNA is TGCGCCAGCAGTCGGGAGGAGAGAGAGACCCAGTACTTC.

This clone was seen only a few times. The CDR3 bases are TGTGCCAGCAGCCAACCTAATAAGCCAGATACGCAGTATTTT. Encoded protein: CASSQPNKPDTQYF. V gene TRBV11-3 combines with J gene TRBJ2-3, with D unclear. This CDR3 is built from 14 residues. Trimming removed 5 bases from V and 4 bases from J, with 13 bases in between. Per germline, CDR1 SGHNT and CDR2 YENEEA. The full variable domain, its missing parts supplied by reference TRBV11-3 and TRBJ2-3, is EAGVVQSPRYKIIEKKQPVAFWCNPISGHNTLYWYLQNLGQGPELLIRYENEEAVDDSQLPKDRFSAERLKGVDSTLKIQPAELGDSAVYLCASSQPNKPDTQYFGPGTRLTVL.

This CDR3 reads CASSVFLAGGEDTQYF. The CDR3 DNA reads TGTGCCAGCAGCGTGTTCCTAGCGGGAGGCGAGGATACGCAGTATTTT. This chain uses TRBV9 with TRBJ2-3, with TRBD2 matching over 11 bases. Germline V CDR1 and CDR2: SGDLS, YYNGEE. V was clipped by 2 bases and J by 6 bases; unmatched bases: 8. The CDR3 is 16 residues long.

The chain couples TRBV25-1 to TRBJ2-5, with 7 bases identical to TRBD1. Germline-derived CDR1 and CDR2 are MGHDK and SYGVNS. CDR3 length: 14 amino acids. V lost 5 bases, J lost 5 bases, and 8 bases stayed unmatched. This chain's CDR3 is CASSKTGARETQYF. CDR3 nucleotide sequence: TGTGCCAGCAGTAAAACAGGGGCCAGGGAGACCCAGTACTTC.

This chain connects TRBV28 to TRBJ2-7; no clear D gene. Per the germline V gene, CDR1 is MDHEN and CDR2 is SYDVKM. Trimming shortened V by 6 bases and J by 3 bases, and 15 bases separated the two germline ends. This CDR3 region has 14 residues. CDR3 coding DNA: TGTGCCAGCAGCCTCCTAGAGACATACTACGAGCAGTACTTC. It codes for CASSLLETYYEQYF.